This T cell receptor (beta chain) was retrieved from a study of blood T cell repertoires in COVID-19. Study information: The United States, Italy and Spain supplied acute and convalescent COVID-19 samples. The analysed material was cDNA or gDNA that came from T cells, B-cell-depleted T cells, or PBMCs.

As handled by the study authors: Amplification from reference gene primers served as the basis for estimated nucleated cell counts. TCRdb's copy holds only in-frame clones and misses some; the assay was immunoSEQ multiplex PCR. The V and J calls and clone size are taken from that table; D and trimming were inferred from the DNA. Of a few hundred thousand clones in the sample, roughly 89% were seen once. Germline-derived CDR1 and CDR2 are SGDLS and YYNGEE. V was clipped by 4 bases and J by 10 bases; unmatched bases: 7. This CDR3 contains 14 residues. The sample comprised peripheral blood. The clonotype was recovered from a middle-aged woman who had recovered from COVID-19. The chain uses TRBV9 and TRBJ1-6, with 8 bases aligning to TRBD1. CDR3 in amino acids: CASSRDRGQSPLHF. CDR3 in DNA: TGTGCCAGCAGCCGTGACAGGGGCCAATCACCCCTCCACTTT.